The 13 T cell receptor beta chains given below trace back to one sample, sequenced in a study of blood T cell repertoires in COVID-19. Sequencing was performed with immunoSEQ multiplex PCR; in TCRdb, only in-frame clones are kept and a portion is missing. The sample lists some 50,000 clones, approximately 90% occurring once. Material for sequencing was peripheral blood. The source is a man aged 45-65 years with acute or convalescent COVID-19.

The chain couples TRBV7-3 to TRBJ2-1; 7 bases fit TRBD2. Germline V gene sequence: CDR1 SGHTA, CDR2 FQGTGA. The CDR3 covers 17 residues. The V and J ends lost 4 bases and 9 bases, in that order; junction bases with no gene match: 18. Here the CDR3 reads CASSSILDGRPRAEQFF. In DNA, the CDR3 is TGTGCCAGCAGCTCAATACTAGACGGGAGGCCCCGAGCTGAGCAGTTCTTC.

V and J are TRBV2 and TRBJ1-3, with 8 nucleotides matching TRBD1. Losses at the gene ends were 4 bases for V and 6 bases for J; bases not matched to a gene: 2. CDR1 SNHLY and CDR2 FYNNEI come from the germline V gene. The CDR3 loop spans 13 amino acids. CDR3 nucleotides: TGTGCCAGCAGTGCACAGGGGGAAAACACCATATATTTT. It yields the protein CASSAQGENTIYF.

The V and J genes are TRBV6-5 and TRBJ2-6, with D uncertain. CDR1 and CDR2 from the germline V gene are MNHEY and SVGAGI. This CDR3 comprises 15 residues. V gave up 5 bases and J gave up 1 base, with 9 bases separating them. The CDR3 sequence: CASSLLLSGANVLTF. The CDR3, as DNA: TGTGCCAGCAGTCTACTACTATCTGGGGCCAACGTCCTGACTTTC.

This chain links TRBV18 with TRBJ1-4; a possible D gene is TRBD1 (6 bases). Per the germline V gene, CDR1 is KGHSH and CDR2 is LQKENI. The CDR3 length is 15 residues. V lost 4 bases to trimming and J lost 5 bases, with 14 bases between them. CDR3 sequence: CASSQQGGMNEKLFF. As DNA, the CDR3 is TGTGCCAGCTCACAACAGGGAGGGATGAATGAAAAACTGTTTTTT.

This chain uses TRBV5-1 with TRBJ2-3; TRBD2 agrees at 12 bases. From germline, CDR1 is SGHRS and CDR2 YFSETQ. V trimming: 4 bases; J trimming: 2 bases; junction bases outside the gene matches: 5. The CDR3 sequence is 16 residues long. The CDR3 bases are TGCGCCAGCAGCGGGTGGACTAGCGGGGACACAGATACGCAGTATTTT. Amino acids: CASSGWTSGDTDTQYF.

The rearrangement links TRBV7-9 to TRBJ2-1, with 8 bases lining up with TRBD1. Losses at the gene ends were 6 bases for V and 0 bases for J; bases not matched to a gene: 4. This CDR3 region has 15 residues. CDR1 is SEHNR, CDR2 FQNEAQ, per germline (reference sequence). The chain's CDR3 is CASRVDRGSYNEQFF. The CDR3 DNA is TGTGCCAGCAGGGTTGACAGGGGCTCCTACAATGAGCAGTTCTTC. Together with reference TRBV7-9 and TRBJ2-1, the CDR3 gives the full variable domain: DTGVSQNPRHKITKRGQNVTFRCDPISEHNRLYWYRQTLGQGPEFLTYFQNEAQLEKSRLLSDRFSAERPKGSFSTLEIQRTEQGDSAMYLCASRVDRGSYNEQFFGPGTRLTVL.

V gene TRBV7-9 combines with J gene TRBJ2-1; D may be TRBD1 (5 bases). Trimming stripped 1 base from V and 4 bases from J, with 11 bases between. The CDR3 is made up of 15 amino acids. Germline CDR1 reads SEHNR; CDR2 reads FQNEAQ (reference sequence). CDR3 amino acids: CASSLDRLLYNEQFF. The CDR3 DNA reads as TGTGCCAGCAGCTTAGACAGGTTGCTGTACAATGAGCAGTTCTTC.

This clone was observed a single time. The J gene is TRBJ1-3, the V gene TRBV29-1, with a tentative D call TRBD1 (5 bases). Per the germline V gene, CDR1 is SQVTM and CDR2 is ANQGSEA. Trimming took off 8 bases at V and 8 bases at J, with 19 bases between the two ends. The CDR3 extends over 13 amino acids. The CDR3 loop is CSPDQGGRDTIYF. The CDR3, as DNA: TGCAGCCCAGACCAGGGAGGACGGGACACCATATATTTT.

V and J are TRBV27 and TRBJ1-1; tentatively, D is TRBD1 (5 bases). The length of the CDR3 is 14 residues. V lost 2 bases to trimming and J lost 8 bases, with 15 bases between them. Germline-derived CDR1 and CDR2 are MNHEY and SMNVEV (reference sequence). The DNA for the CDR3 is TGTGCCAGCAGTTTAACGGACACTACGCGAGAAGCTTTCTTT. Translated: CASSLTDTTREAFF.

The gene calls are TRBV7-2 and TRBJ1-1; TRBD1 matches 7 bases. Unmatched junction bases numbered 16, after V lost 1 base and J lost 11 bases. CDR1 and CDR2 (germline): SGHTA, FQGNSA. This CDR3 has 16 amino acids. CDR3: CASSLGWLQGMIGAFF. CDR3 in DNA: TGTGCCAGCAGCTTAGGTTGGCTACAGGGGATGATTGGGGCTTTCTTT.

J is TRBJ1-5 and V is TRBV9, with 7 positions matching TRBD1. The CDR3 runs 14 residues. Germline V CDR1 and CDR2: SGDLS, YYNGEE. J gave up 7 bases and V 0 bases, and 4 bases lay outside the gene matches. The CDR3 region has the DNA TGTGCCAGCAGCGTAGGAACAGGGGAACAGCCCCAGCATTTT. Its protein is CASSVGTGEQPQHF.

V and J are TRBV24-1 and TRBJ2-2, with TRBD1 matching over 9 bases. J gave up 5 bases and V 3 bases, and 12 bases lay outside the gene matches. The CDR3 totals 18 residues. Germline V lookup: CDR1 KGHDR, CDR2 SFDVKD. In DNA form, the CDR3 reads TGTGCCACCAGTGATCCCTTCTCTGGGACAGGGAAAACCGGGGAGCTGTTTTTT. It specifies CATSDPFSGTGKTGELFF.

CDR3 DNA sequence: TGTGCCAGTAGTATCGGGGACAGCGTTTACAATGAGCAGTTCTTC. As protein: CASSIGDSVYNEQFF. This sequence joins TRBV19 and TRBJ2-1; 7 nucleotides agree with TRBD1. Germline-derived CDR1 and CDR2 are LNHDA and SQIVND (reference sequence). V lost 3 bases and J lost 4; bases outside the gene matches: 6. There are 15 residues in the CDR3.